The rows below give T cell receptor beta chains drawn from one sample of a study of blood T cell repertoires in COVID-19. The assay was immunoSEQ multiplex PCR, and TCRdb's table has in-frame clones only and misses some. Seen here are over 250,000 clones, 88% observed once, and the top ten hold over 4%. The sequenced material came from peripheral blood. These receptors were collected from a man aged 60 to 75 who had recovered from COVID-19. Both conserved end residues are part of each CDR3. The D gene is left open where the match is weak. Not all rows give a size; the values are once, few, many and, for expanded clones, a class.

NA	TRBV7-9	TRBJ1-1	NA	TGTGCCAGCAGCTTAGGACACGGAAACCTTGAAGCTTTCTTT	CASSLGHGNLEAFF
NA	TRBV19	TRBJ1-2	NA	TGTGCCACCAACGTCCAGGGGAACTATGGCTACACCTTC	CATNVQGNYGYTF
NA	TRBV7-6	TRBJ1-5	NA	TGTGCCAGCAGCTCTCTTGAGGGTCAGCCCCAGCATTTT	CASSSLEGQPQHF
NA	TRBV5-1	TRBJ1-2	NA	TGCGCCAGCAGCTTAAATACAGAAGTCTATGGCTACACCTTC	CASSLNTEVYGYTF
NA	TRBV30	TRBJ2-2	TRBD2	TGTGCCTGGAGTAGCGGGGGGGCAAACACCGGGGAGCTGTTTTTT	CAWSSGGANTGELFF
many	TRBV5-8	TRBJ2-7	NA	TGTGCCAGCAGCCCGGGACAAAGACGCTCCGAGCAGTACTTC	CASSPGQRRSEQYF
NA	TRBV19	TRBJ2-1	NA	TGTGCCAGTAGTACCAGGGCGTTCTCCTACAATGAGCAGTTCTTC	CASSTRAFSYNEQFF
NA	TRBV6-5	TRBJ1-5	TRBD1	TGTGCCAGCAGGGGGACAGGCAATCAGCCCCAGCATTTT	CASRGTGNQPQHF
NA	TRBV3-1/TRBV3-2	TRBJ1-3	TRBD1	TGTGCCAGCAGCCAAGATTATGATGACAGGGCTAACTCTGGAAACACCATATATTTT	CASSQDYDDRANSGNTIYF
NA	TRBV11-3	TRBJ1-2	NA	TGTGCCAGCAGCCGTACTGATAACTATGGCTACACCTTC	CASSRTDNYGYTF
once	TRBV18	TRBJ1-3	NA	TGTGCCTGCGGGAAGAGCTCTGGAAACACCATATATTTT	CACGKSSGNTIYF
NA	TRBV27	TRBJ2-7	NA	TGTGCCAGCAGCCCCGAGGGTCCTCTCTACGAGCAGTACTTC	CASSPEGPLYEQYF
NA	TRBV5-6	TRBJ2-5	NA	TGTGCCAGCAGCTTGGGGAGGGGGCGCGTCATAGTAGAGACCCAGTACTTC	CASSLGRGRVIVETQYF
NA	TRBV27	TRBJ2-3	NA	TGTGCCAGCAGTTTACCCCCTGGGGCCACAGATACGCAGTATTTT	CASSLPPGATDTQYF
few	TRBV7-7	TRBJ2-7	TRBD2	TGTGCCAGCAGCTTAGAACTAGCGCCGACCTACGAGCAGTACTTC	CASSLELAPTYEQYF
NA	TRBV4-1	TRBJ1-4	TRBD1	TGCGCCAGCAGCCAACCGGACAGGGGGAATGAAAAACTGTTTTTT	CASSQPDRGNEKLFF
NA	TRBV6-5	TRBJ1-2	NA	TGTGCCAGCAGTTCTCCATTTCGGGGGTTAGATCATGGCTACACCTTC	CASSSPFRGLDHGYTF
NA	TRBV18	TRBJ1-3	TRBD1	TGTGCCAGCTCACGAACGAAGGGGACAGGGGACGGTATTACTGGAAACACCATATATTTT	CASSRTKGTGDGITGNTIYF
NA	TRBV19	TRBJ1-1	TRBD1	TGTGCCAGTAGTAGGGACAGGGGGATGAACACTGAAGCTTTCTTT	CASSRDRGMNTEAFF
NA	TRBV5-1	TRBJ2-1	TRBD1	TGCGCCAGCAGCAACAGGGGCAATGAGCAGTTCTTC	CASSNRGNEQFF
once	TRBV5-4	TRBJ1-3	NA	TGTGCCAGCAGCTTGAGACCCCGGAGCAGTGGAAACACCATATATTTT	CASSLRPRSSGNTIYF
NA	TRBV5-1	TRBJ2-1	NA	TGCGCCAGCAGCCTGAGAGGAGGCCTCTCCTACAATGAGCAGTTCTTC	CASSLRGGLSYNEQFF
NA	TRBV2	TRBJ2-1	NA	TGTGCCAGCAGTGTAAGGTTGGCGGGGTTTAATGAGCAGTTCTTC	CASSVRLAGFNEQFF
NA	TRBV5-1	TRBJ2-5	TRBD2	TGCGCCAGCAGCTCGGGACTAGGGGGTGAGACCCAGTACTTC	CASSSGLGGETQYF
NA	TRBV18	TRBJ2-6	TRBD1	TGTGCCAGCTCACCAAGGACGACAGGGGGTGCGGGAAATGGGGCCAACGTCCTGACTTTC	CASSPRTTGGAGNGANVLTF
NA	TRBV23-1	TRBJ2-7	TRBD1	TGCGCCATCCAAACAGGGGTAAGAATCTACGAGCAGTACTTC	CAIQTGVRIYEQYF
NA	TRBV3-1/TRBV3-2	TRBJ1-4	NA	TGTGCCAGCAGCCAAGATCCGGCTAATGAAAAACTGTTTTTT	CASSQDPANEKLFF
NA	TRBV11-2	TRBJ2-3	TRBD2	TGTGCCAGCAGACATACTAGCGGGGGGTACACAGATACGCAGTATTTT	CASRHTSGGYTDTQYF
NA	TRBV7-9	TRBJ2-4	TRBD2	TGTGCCAGCAGCTTAGAAGGTACTAGCGGGAGAGCCAAAAACATTCAGTACTTC	CASSLEGTSGRAKNIQYF
NA	TRBV7-6	TRBJ2-2	TRBD2	TGTGCCAGCAGCTTAGGACTAGCGGGGGCCCTCACCGGGGAGCTGTTTTTT	CASSLGLAGALTGELFF
NA	TRBV2	TRBJ1-3	NA	TGTGCCGGAACAGAAATCTCTGGAAACACCATATATTTT	CAGTEISGNTIYF
few	TRBV3-1/TRBV3-2	TRBJ1-6	NA	TGTGCCAGCAGCCAAGGAGGGGGTAGCTCACCCCTCCACTTT	CASSQGGGSSPLHF
NA	TRBV3-1/TRBV3-2	TRBJ2-7	NA	TGTGCCAGCAGCCCAATAATCGGGCCTGCGGGGGAGCAGTACTTC	CASSPIIGPAGEQYF
NA	TRBV9	TRBJ2-5	TRBD2	TGTGCCAGCAGCGTAGCTCCCCAGCGGGGGGTTCAAGAGACCCAGTACTTC	CASSVAPQRGVQETQYF